These 7 T cell receptor beta chains were all obtained from the same sample, sequenced in a study of tumor-infiltrating lymphocytes in primary liver carcinoma. Extraction also yielded germline DNA, while blood RNA was obtained from unsorted whole blood. From about 490 ng of total RNA, TCR beta-specific cDNA was reverse-transcribed using a constant-region primer. Modified slightly, ARM-PCR produced TCR beta libraries over three nested multiplex PCR rounds. Running 9 to 11 cycles apiece, the first two PCR rounds relied on TRBV1-TRBV30 forward primers together with a C-beta reverse primer. TCRdb re-called the multiplex PCR reads through MiXCR, storing one row per CDR3 protein. Of 300,000 to 350,000 distinct CDR3 sequences in the sample, approximately 65% were seen once. The sample taken for sequencing was peripheral blood. These receptors all stem from a man in his forties or fifties with primary liver carcinoma and hepatitis B virus infection.

Details on this clonotype: One end of the junction is discordant with germline, which a read error may explain. The rearrangement links TRBV11-2 to TRBJ2-7, with D maybe TRBD2 (6 bases). The CDR3 runs 14 residues. Germline-derived CDR1 and CDR2 are SGHAT and FQNNGV. The CDR3 region is CASSSSTGVGERYF. The CDR3 DNA is TGTGCCAGTAGCTCATCAACGGGAGTCGGTGAGCGGTACTTC.

This clonotype was seen ten or more times. The CDR3 coding sequence is TGCAGCGTCAGGATAGGGGGCTCCGAGCAGTACTTC. It encodes CSVRIGGSEQYF. The chain is built from TRBV29-1 and TRBJ2-7; 7 bases are a match to TRBD1. The germline V gene has CDR1 SQVTM and CDR2 ANQGSEA. V lost 6 bases, J lost 6 bases, and 8 bases stayed unmatched. This CDR3 has 12 residues.

About this clonotype: This may be a read error, as it is one base from a much larger clone. The J gene is TRBJ2-2, the V gene TRBV6-2 or TRBV6-3; D possibly matches TRBD1 or TRBD2 (5 bases each). The ends were cut back, 7 bases at V and 4 bases at J, with 10 bases in the middle. CDR3 length equals 13 residues. The germline gives CDR1 MNHEY, CDR2 SVGEGT. This chain's CDR3 is CASKRGSTGELFF. In DNA form, the CDR3 reads TGTGCCAGCAAGAGGGGTTCCACCGGGGAGCTGTTTTTT.

Concerning this clonotype: A much larger clone differs from this one at a single base, so this may be a read error. The chain combines TRBV6-6 with TRBJ1-5; D call uncertain. Germline CDR1 is MNHNY and CDR2 is SVGAGI (reference sequence). This CDR3 is 13 amino acids long. As DNA, the CDR3 is TGTGCCAGCAGTACCATCCCCCGGGAGCCCCGGCATTTT. Protein: CASSTIPREPRHF.

Turning to this clonotype: A much larger clone lies one base from this, so it may be a read error. The rearrangement links TRBV6-1 to TRBJ2-7; D remains unclear. The CDR3 runs 12 residues. Deletions cut 7 bases from V and 1 base from J, with 8 bases between. Germline lookup yields CDR1 MNHNS and CDR2 SASEGT. The DNA for the CDR3 is TGTGCCAGCAATGCTACATCCTACGAGCAGTACTTC. Its protein is CASNATSYEQYF.

As regards this clonotype: One end of the junction varies from germline; a read error may be responsible. This sequence joins TRBV11-2 and TRBJ2-7, with D unclear. The CDR3 is 14 amino acids. Germline V gene sequence: CDR1 SGHAT, CDR2 FQNNGV. CDR3 in DNA: TGTGGCAGCAGCTTAAACAGCTCCCCCTACGAGCAATACTTC. As protein: CGSSLNSSPYEQYF.

Remarks on this clonotype: It may be a read error: a sequence one base away is much more abundant. The chain joins TRBV6-1 to TRBJ2-5, with D possibly being TRBD1 (5 bases). The CDR3 loop spans 15 amino acids. The germline gives CDR1 MNHNS, CDR2 SASEGT. V was pared by 2 bases and J by 2 bases, with 12 bases between. The CDR3 reads CASSEPAGWQETQYF. DNA for the CDR3: TGTGCCAGCAGTGAACCGGCAGGGTGGCAAGAGACCCAGTACTTC.